The subject of this entry is one T cell receptor beta chain. These data come from a study of T cell changes during pregnancy in multiple sclerosis. CDR1 and CDR2 from the germline V gene are SGDLS and YYNGEE. The V end was cut by 3 bases, the J end by 1 base, with 7 bases between. The CDR3 has 13 residues. The repertoire was sequenced with immunoSEQ multiplex PCR; TCRdb's copy has only in-frame clones and lacks some. This table has about 57,000 clones, 85% to 95% appearing once. This chain uses TRBV9 with TRBJ1-1; D is unclear. The sample here was peripheral blood, taken after pregnancy. The receptor's source is a female donor in good health, enrolled as a control in a pregnancy study. CDR3 residues: CASSGFGNTEAFF. CDR3 coding DNA: TGTGCCAGCAGCGGTTTCGGGAACACTGAAGCTTTCTTT. Variable domain in full (rest from reference TRBV9 and TRBJ1-1): DSGVTQTPKHLITATGQRVTLRCSPRSGDLSVYWYQQSLDQGLQFLIQYYNGEERAKGNILERFSAQQFPDLHSELNLSSLELGDSALYFCASSGFGNTEAFFGQGTRLTVV.